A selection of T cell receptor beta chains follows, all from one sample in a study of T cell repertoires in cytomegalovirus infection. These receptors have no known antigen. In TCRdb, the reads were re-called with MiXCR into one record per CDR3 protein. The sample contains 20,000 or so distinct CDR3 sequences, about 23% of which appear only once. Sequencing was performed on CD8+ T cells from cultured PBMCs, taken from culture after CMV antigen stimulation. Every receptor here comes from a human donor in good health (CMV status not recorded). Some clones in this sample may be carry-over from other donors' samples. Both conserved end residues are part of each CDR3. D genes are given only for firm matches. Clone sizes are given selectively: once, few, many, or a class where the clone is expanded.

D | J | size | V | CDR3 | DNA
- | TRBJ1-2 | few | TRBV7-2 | CASSFPGEASYGYTF | TGTGCCAGCAGCTTCCCGGGTGAAGCGAGCTATGGCTACACCTTC
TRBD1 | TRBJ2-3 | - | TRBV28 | CASSPGTGLNTDTQYF | TGTGCCAGCAGCCCAGGGACAGGGCTCAACACAGATACGCAGTATTTT
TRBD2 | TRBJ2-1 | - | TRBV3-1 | CASSHGGRGDYNEQFF | TGTGCCAGCAGCCACGGTGGGCGGGGGGACTACAATGAGCAGTTCTTC
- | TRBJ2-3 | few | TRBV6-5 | CASSYGGTSTDTQYF | TGTGCCAGCAGTTACGGGGGCACTAGCACAGATACGCAGTATTTT
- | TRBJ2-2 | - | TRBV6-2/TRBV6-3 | CASSYSLQYTGELFF | TGTGCCAGCAGTTACTCTCTCCAGTACACCGGGGAGCTGTTTTTT
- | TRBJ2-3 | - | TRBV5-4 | CASSFSGGAGDTQYF | TGTGCCAGCAGCTTTTCTGGGGGGGCAGGGGATACGCAGTATTTT
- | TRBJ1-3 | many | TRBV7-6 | CASSQGPGNTIYF | TGTGCCAGCAGTCAGGGGCCTGGAAACACCATATATTTT
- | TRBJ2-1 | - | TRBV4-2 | CASSQEGPAGNIDEQFF | TGTGCCAGCAGCCAAGAAGGTCCAGCGGGTAATATCGATGAGCAGTTCTTC
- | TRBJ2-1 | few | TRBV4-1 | CASSPQHRVAYNEQFF | TGCGCCAGCAGCCCACAACACAGGGTGGCCTACAATGAGCAGTTCTTC
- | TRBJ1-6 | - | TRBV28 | CASSLAVIRPLHF | TGTGCCAGCAGTCTGGCAGTTATCAGGCCCCTCCACTTT
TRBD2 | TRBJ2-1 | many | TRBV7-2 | CASSLWGGLEDEQFF | TGTGCCAGCAGCTTATGGGGGGGACTCGAGGATGAGCAGTTCTTC
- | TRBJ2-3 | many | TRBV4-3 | CASSQDRSGWGDTQYF | TGCGCCAGCAGCCAAGATAGATCAGGATGGGGAGATACGCAGTATTTT
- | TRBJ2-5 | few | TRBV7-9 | CASSFFQGTETQYF | TGTGCCAGCAGCTTTTTTCAGGGAACGGAGACCCAGTACTTC
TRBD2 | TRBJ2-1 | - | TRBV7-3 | CASSLGGGASDEQFF | TGTGCCAGCAGCTTAGGCGGGGGGGCGAGCGATGAGCAGTTCTTC
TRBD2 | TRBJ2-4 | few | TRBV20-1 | CSARLAGVRNIQYF | TGCAGTGCGCGACTAGCGGGGGTGCGAAACATTCAGTACTTC
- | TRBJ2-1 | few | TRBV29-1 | CSVDPRAGASSYNEQFF | TGCAGCGTTGACCCCCGGGCAGGGGCCAGCTCCTACAATGAGCAGTTCTTC
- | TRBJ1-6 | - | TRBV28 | CASSLGRDSYNSPLHF | TGTGCCAGCAGTTTAGGCCGGGACTCCTATAATTCACCCCTCCACTTT
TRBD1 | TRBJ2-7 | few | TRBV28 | CASSSGQGHEQYF | TGTGCCAGCAGTTCCGGACAGGGGCACGAGCAGTACTTC
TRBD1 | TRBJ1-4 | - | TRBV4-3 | CASSQVIGQGVRKLFF | TGCGCCAGCAGCCAAGTAATAGGACAGGGGGTGAGGAAACTGTTTTTT
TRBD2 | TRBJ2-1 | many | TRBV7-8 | CASSFSASGGVDKLNEQFF | TGTGCCAGCAGCTTTTCGGCTAGCGGGGGGGTGGATAAGCTAAATGAGCAGTTCTTC
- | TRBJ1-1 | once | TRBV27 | CASCLYGGTEAFF | TGTGCCAGCTGTCTTTATGGGGGCACTGAAGCTTTCTTT